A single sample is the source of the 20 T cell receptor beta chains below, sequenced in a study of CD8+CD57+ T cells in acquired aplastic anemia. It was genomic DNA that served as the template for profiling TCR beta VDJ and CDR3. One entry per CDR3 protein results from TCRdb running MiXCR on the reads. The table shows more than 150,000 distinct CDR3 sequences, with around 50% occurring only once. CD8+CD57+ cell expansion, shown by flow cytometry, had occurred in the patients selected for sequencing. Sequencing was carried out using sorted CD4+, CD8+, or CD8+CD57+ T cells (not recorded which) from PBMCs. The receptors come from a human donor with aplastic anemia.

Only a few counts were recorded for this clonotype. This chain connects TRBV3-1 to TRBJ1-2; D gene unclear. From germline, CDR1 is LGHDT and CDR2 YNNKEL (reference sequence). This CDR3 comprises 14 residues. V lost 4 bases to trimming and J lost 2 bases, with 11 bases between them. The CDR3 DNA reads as TGTGCCAGCAGCCCCTCCGGTCGGAACTATGGCTACACCTTC. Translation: CASSPSGRNYGYTF. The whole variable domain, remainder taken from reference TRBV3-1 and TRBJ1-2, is DTAVSQTPKYLVTQMGNDKSIKCEQNLGHDTMYWYKQDSKKFLKIMFSYNNKELIINETVPNRFSPKSPDKAHLNLHINSLELGDSAVYFCASSPSGRNYGYTFGSGTRLTVV.

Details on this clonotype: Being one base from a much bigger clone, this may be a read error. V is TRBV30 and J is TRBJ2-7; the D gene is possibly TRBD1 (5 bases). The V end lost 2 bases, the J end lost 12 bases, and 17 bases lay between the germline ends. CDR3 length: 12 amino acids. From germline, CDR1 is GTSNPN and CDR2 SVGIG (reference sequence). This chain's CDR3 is CAWSSRTGELYF. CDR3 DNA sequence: TGTGCCTGGAGTTCCCGCACAGGTGAACTGTACTTC.

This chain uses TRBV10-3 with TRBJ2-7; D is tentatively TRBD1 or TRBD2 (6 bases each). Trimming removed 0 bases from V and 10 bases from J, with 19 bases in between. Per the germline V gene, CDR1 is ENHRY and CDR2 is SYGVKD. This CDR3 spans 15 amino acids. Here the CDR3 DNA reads TGTGCCATCAGTGAGTCGGGAGGTGGTGGGGGCGGACAGTACTTC. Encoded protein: CAISESGGGGGGQYF.

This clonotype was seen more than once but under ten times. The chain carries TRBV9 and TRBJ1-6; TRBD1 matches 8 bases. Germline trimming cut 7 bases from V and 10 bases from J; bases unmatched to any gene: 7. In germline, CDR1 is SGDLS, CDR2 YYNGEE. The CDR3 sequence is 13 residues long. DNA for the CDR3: TGTGCCAGCGCGACAGGGGATCGGTCACCCCTCCACTTT. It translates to CASATGDRSPLHF.

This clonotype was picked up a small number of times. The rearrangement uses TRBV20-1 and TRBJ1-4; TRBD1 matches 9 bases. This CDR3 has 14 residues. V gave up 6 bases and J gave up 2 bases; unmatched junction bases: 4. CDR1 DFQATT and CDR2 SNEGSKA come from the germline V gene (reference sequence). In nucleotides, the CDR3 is TGCAGTGCGGGGGGGACAGGGACTAATGAAAAACTGTTTTTT. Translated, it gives CSAGGTGTNEKLFF.

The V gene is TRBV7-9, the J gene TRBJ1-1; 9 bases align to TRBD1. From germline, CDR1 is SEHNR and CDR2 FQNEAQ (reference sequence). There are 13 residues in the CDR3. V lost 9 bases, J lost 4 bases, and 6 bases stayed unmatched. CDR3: CASHRDRATEAFF. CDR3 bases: TGTGCCAGTCACCGGGACAGGGCCACTGAAGCTTTCTTT.

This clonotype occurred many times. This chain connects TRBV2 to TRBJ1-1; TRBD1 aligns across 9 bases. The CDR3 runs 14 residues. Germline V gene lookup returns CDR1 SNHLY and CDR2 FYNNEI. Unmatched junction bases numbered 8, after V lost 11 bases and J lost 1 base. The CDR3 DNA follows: TGTGCCCGCACCCTGGACAGGGGGAACACTGAAGCTTTCTTT. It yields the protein CARTLDRGNTEAFF.

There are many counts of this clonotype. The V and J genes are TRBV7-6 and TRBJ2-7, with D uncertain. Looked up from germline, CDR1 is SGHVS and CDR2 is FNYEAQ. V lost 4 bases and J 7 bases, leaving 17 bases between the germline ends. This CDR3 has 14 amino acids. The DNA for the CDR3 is TGTGCCAGCAGCTCGCAGGTGGGGAATGGGGAGCAGTACTTC. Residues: CASSSQVGNGEQYF.

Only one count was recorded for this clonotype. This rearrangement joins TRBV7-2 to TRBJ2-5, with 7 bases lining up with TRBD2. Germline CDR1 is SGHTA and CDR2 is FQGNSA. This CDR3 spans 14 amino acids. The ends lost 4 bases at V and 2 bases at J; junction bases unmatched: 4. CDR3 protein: CASSSGGGQETQYF. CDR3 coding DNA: TGTGCCAGCAGCTCGGGGGGAGGGCAAGAGACCCAGTACTTC.

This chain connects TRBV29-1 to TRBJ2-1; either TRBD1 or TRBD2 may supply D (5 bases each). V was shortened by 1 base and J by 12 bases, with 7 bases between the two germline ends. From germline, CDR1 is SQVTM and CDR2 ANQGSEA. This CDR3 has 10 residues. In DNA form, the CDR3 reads TGCAGCGTTGAAGTGGGGACGCAGTTCTTC. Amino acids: CSVEVGTQFF.

CDR3 sequence: CSASADGIYEQYF. The CDR3 DNA follows: TGCAGTGCTAGTGCTGACGGGATCTACGAGCAGTACTTC. V and J are TRBV20-1 and TRBJ2-7, with D possibly TRBD2 on 5 matching bases. V shed 3 bases and J shed 3 bases, with 12 bases lying between them. The CDR3 runs 13 residues. Germline assignment: CDR1 DFQATT and CDR2 SNEGSKA (reference sequence).

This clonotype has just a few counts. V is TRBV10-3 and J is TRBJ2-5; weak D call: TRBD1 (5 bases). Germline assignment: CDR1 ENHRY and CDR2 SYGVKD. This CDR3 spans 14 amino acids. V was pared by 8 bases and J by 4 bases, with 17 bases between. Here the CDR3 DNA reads TGTGCCATCGGTGGGTTTGGGGCCTCAGAGACCCAGTACTTC. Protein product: CAIGGFGASETQYF.

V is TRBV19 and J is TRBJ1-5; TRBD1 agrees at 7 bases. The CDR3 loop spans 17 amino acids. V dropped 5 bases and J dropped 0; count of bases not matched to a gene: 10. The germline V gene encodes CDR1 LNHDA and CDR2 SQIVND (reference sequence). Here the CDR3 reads CASSSKGGPFSNQPQHF. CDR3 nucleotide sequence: TGTGCCAGTAGTTCAAAAGGGGGCCCCTTTAGCAATCAGCCCCAGCATTTT.

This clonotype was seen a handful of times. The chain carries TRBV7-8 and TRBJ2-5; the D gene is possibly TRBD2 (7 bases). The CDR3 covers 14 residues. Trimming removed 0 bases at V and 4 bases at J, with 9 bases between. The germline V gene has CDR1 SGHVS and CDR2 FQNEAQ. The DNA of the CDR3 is TGTGCCAGCAGCTTAGCTCGGGGGGCAGAGACCCAGTACTTC. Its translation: CASSLARGAETQYF.

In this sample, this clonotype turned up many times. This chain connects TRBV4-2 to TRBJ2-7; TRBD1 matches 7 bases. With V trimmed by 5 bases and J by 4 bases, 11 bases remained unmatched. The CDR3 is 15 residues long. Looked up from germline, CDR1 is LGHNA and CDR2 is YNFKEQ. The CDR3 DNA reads TGTGCCAGCAGCGCACGACAGGGTAGCACTTACGAGCAGTACTTC. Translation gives CASSARQGSTYEQYF.

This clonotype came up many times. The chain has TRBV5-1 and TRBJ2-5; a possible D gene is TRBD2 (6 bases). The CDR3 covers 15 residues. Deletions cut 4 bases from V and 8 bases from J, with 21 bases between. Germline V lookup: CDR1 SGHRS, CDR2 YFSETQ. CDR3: CASSQARGGRSTQYF. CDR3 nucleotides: TGCGCCAGCAGCCAAGCTCGGGGAGGCCGAAGTACCCAGTACTTC.

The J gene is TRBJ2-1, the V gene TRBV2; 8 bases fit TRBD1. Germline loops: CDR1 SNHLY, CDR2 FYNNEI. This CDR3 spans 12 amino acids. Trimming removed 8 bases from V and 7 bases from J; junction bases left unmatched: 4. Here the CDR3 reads CASGQGANEQFF. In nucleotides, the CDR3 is TGTGCCAGCGGGCAGGGGGCGAATGAGCAGTTCTTC.

The CDR3 spells CASTLDRIYGYTF. The CDR3, as DNA: TGTGCCAGTACCCTGGACCGGATTTATGGCTACACCTTC. The genes are TRBV19 and TRBJ1-2; D unclear. There are 13 residues in the CDR3. V lost 7 bases and J lost 5, with 14 bases in between. The germline CDR1 and CDR2 sequences are LNHDA and SQIVND (reference sequence).

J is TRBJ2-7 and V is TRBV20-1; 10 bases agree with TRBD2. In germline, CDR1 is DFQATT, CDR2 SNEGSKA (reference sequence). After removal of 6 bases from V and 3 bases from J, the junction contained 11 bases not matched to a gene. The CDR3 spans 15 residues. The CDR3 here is CSASDLLAGDYEQYF. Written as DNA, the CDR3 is TGCAGTGCCTCCGACCTTCTAGCGGGGGACTACGAGCAGTACTTC.

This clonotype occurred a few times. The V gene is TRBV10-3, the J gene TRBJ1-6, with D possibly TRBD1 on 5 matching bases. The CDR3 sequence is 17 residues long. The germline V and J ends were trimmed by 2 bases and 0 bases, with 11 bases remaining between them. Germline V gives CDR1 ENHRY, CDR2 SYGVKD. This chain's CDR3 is CAISEKGPSSYNSPLHF. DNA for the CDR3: TGTGCCATCAGTGAGAAGGGACCGAGCTCCTATAATTCACCCCTCCACTTT.